The source of this TCR beta chain is a study of cytomegalovirus exposure and HLA in healthy donors. Study-level findings and limits: It was shown in a later analysis that HLA-associated TCR beta chains were more clonally expanded than other, equally common chains. Based on reports, TCR beta sequences accurately predicted HLA-A and HLA-B alleles for most subjects. About 87% or about 30% of the time was how often most TCR beta V segments were productive, according to an earlier analysis.

CDR1 is MNHEY and CDR2 is SMNVEV in the germline V gene (reference sequence). The V end lost 7 bases, the J end lost 0 bases, and 9 bases lay between the germline ends. The CDR3 runs 14 residues. Points on this clone: Its antigen is not known.

Amplification used 60 Vbeta primers and 13 Jbeta primers. Original processing methods: About 12 million of the 75 million to 95 million unique TCR beta chains counted in a later analysis were shared. Using immunoSEQ multiplex PCR, the repertoire was profiled, and TCRdb retains in-frame clones only, with some absent. D and trimming come from the DNA, and the V and J calls and clone size come from that table. In the table there are 150,000 to 200,000 clones, about 70% of which are singletons. The rearrangement links TRBV27 to TRBJ1-4, with D uncertain. This TCR derives from a woman younger than 30 in good health and CMV-seropositive. Source material: PBMCs. The CDR3 nucleotides are TGTGCCAGCACAGATAACCCAACTAATGAAAAACTGTTTTTT. This translates into CASTDNPTNEKLFF.